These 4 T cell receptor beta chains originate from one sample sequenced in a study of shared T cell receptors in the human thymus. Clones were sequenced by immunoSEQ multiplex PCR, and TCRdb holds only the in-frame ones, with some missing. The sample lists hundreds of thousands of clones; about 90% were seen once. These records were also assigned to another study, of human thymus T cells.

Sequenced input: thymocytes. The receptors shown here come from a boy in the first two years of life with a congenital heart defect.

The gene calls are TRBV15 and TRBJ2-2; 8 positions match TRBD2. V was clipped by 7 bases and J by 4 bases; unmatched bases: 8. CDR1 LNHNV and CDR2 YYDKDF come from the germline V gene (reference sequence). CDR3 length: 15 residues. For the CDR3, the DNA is TGTGCCACCACTACGACTAGCGTCGGCACCGGGGAGCTGTTTTTT. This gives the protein CATTTTSVGTGELFF.

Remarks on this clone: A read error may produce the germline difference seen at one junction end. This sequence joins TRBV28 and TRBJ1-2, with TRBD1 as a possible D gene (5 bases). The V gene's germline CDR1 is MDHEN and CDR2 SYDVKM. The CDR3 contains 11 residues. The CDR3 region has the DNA TGTGCCACCAGTGGGGCTTATGGCTACACCTTC. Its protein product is CATSGAYGYTF.

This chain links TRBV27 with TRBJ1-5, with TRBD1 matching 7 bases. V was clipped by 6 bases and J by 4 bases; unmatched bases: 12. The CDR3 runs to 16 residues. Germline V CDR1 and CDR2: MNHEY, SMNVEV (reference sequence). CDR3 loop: CASSPFSIQGNQPQHF. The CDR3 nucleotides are TGTGCCAGCAGCCCCTTCTCTATACAGGGGAATCAGCCCCAGCATTTT.

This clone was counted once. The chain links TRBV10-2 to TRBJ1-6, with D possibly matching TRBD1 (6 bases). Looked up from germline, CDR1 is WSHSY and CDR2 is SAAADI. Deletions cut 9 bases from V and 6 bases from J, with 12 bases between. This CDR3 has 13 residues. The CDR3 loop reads CARPGHPNSPLHF. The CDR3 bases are TGCGCCAGGCCGGGACACCCTAATTCACCCCTCCACTTT.